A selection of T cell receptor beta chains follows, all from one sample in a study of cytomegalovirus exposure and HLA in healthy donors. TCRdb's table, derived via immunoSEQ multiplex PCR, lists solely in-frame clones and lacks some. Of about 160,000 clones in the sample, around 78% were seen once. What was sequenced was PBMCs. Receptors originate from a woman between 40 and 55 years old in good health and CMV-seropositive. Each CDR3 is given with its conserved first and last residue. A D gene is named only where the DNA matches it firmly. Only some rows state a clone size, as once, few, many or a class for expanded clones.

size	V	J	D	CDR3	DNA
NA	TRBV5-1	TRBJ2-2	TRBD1	CASSLATGTGEAGELFF	TGCGCCAGCAGCTTGGCCACCGGGACAGGGGAGGCCGGGGAGCTGTTTTTT
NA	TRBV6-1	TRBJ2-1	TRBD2	CANGLAGGEQFF	TGTGCCAACGGACTAGCGGGAGGTGAGCAGTTCTTC
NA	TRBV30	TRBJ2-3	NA	CAWSVVGGGTDTQYF	TGTGCCTGGAGTGTCGTCGGCGGGGGCACAGATACGCAGTATTTT
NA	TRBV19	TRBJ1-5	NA	CASMGRGNQPQHF	TGTGCCAGTATGGGGCGTGGCAATCAGCCCCAGCATTTT
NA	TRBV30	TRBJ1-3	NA	CAWSVHLSGGISGNTIYF	TGTGCCTGGAGTGTACATCTCTCTGGCGGGATCTCTGGAAACACCATATATTTT
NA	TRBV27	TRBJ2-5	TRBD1	CASSRQGEETQYF	TGTGCCAGCAGTCGACAGGGAGAAGAGACCCAGTACTTC
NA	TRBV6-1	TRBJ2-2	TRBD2	CASRPGLPNTGELFF	TGTGCCAGCAGGCCGGGACTACCTAACACCGGGGAGCTGTTTTTT
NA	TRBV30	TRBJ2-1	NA	CAWSTRGWDSYNEQFF	TGTGCCTGGAGTACCCGGGGTTGGGACTCCTACAATGAGCAGTTCTTC
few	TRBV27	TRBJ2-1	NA	CASSLFGRLGRTATANEQFF	TGTGCCAGCAGTTTATTCGGTCGGTTGGGTCGGACAGCGACGGCGAATGAGCAGTTCTTC
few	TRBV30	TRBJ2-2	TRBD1	CAWSPGGPGELFF	TGTGCCTGGAGTCCAGGGGGACCCGGGGAGCTGTTTTTT
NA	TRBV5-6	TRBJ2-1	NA	CASSPGDNEQFF	TGTGCCAGCAGCCCGGGGGACAATGAGCAGTTCTTC
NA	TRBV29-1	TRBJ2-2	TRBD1	CSGATGGNTGELFF	TGCAGCGGGGCAACAGGGGGCAACACCGGGGAGCTGTTTTTT